The TCR beta chain under discussion was sequenced for a study of naive and memory T cell subsets. The beta constant-region primer was an equimolar mix of two oligonucleotides covering TRBC1 and TRBC2. Four rounds of PCR amplified the ligated cDNA using nested alpha and beta constant-region primers plus SP2. TCRdb analysed the UMI-ligation and nested PCR reads with MiXCR anew, one entry per CDR3 protein. Of approximately 20,000 distinct CDR3 sequences in the sample, roughly 9.6% were seen once. This CDR3 is 14 amino acids long. V shed 2 bases and J 5 bases; nucleotides not matched to a gene: 4. Germline V gene lookup returns CDR1 SGDLS and CDR2 YYNGEE. This clonotype has a count of ten or more.

The sequence was collected from a human donor in good health. This chain uses TRBV9 with TRBJ1-1, with 9 nucleotides matching TRBD1. What was sequenced was central memory CD8+ T cells from blood. The CDR3 here is CASSVWTGDTEAFF. The CDR3, as DNA: TGTGCCAGCAGCGTCTGGACAGGGGATACTGAAGCTTTCTTT.